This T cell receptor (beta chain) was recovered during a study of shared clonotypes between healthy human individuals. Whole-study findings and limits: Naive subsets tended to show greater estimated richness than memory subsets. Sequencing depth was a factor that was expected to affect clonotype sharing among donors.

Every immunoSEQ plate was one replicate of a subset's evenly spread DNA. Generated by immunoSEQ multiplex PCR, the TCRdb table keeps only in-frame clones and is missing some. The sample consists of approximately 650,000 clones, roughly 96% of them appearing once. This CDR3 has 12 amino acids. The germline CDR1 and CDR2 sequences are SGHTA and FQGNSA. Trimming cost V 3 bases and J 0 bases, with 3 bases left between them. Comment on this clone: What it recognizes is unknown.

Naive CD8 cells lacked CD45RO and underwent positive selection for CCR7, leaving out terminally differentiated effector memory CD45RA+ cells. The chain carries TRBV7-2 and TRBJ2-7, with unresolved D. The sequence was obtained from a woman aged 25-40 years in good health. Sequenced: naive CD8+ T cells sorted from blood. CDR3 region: CASSFPSYEQYF. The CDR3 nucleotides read TGTGCCAGCAGCTTCCCCTCCTACGAGCAGTACTTC.